This T cell receptor beta chain was recovered during a study of T cell responses to AZD1222 COVID-19 vaccine. Concerning this clone: Antigen specificity is unknown.

TCRdb's copy holds only in-frame clones and misses some; the assay was immunoSEQ multiplex PCR. The data contain approximately 180,000 clones, over 80% of them singletons. Study observations and caveats: Possibly, clonal diversity was underestimated; donors were largely white British and included more females. Elevations in Spike-specific TCR breadth and depth followed administration of two AZD1222 doses.

Germline CDR1 MNHNS, CDR2 SASEGT. This CDR3 comprises 14 residues. Trimming left V 1 base short and J 4 bases short, with 10 bases between. V usage is TRBV6-1 and J usage is TRBJ1-2, with D uncertain. The sample in question was peripheral blood, obtained 28 days after the second dose of the MenACWY control vaccine. The origin of this receptor is an adult who received the MenACWY meningococcal vaccine as a control. CDR3 sequence: CASSEVRSGYGYTF. The CDR3 nucleotides are TGTGCCAGCAGTGAAGTGAGGAGCGGCTATGGCTACACCTTC.